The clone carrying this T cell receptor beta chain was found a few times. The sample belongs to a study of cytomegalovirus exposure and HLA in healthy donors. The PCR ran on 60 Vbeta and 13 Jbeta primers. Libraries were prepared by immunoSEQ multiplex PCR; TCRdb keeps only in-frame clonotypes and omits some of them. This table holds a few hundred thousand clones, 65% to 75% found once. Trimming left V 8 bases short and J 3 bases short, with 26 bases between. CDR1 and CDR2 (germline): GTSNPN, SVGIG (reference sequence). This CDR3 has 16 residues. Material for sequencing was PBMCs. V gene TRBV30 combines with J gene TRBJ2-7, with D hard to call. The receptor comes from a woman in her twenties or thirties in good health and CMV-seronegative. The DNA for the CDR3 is TGTGCCGGAAGGTCCTTCGTGGGTAAACGGGTCTACGAGCAGTACTTC. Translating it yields CAGRSFVGKRVYEQYF.